The sequence of this TCR beta chain was determined in a study of blood T cell repertoires in COVID-19. Study information: Specimens from acute and convalescent COVID-19 originated in the United States, Italy and Spain. Nucleic acid was either cDNA or gDNA, and it came from T cells, B-cell-depleted T cells, or PBMCs.

Clones were sequenced by immunoSEQ multiplex PCR, and TCRdb holds only the in-frame ones, with some missing. Of 220,000 or so clones listed, around 82% were seen once; the top ten hold 3% to 4%. Sequencing input: peripheral blood. The receptor was derived from a woman of 80 years or more with acute or convalescent COVID-19.

The CDR3 here is CASSLTGTGGTSEQFF. The CDR3 coding sequence is TGCGCCAGCAGCCTAACCGGGACAGGGGGTACGAGTGAGCAGTTCTTC. The chain carries TRBV5-1 and TRBJ2-1; 11 nucleotides line up with TRBD1. CDR1 and CDR2 (germline): SGHRS, YFSETQ. Losses at the gene ends were 4 bases for V and 9 bases for J; bases not matched to a gene: 12. The CDR3 is 16 amino acids. Supplemented by reference TRBV5-1 and TRBJ2-1, the full variable domain reads KAGVTQTPRYLIKTRGQQVTLSCSPISGHRSVSWYQQTPGQGLQFLFEYFSETQRNKGNFPGRFSGRQFSNSRSEMNVSTLELGDSALYLCASSLTGTGGTSEQFFGPGTRLTVL.